Listed below are T cell receptor beta chains from one sample, sequenced in a study of control samples from healthy donors and cancer patients. Profiled with immunoSEQ multiplex PCR; TCRdb holds only in-frame clones, not every one. The table includes some 79,000 clones, 70% to 90% detected once. The sequencing sample was made of blood. These receptors were taken from a man over 45 in good health. The CDR3 runs from the conserved cysteine through the conserved F or W. A D gene is named only where the DNA matches it firmly. Expanded clones get a size class; other rows say once, few or many, or leave the size out.

j_call | v_call | clone_size | d_call | cdr3_aa | cdr3_nt
TRBJ2-7 | TRBV7-8 | few | NA | CASSGIQGGEQYF | TGTGCCAGCAGCGGAATACAGGGCGGCGAGCAGTACTTC
TRBJ1-1 | TRBV6-5 | NA | NA | CASQNQGRNTEAFF | TGTGCCAGCCAGAACCAGGGGAGGAACACTGAAGCTTTCTTT
TRBJ2-1 | TRBV2 | NA | NA | CASSEIWGARNEQFF | TGTGCCAGCAGTGAAATATGGGGCGCTAGGAATGAGCAGTTCTTC
TRBJ2-3 | TRBV10-3 | NA | TRBD1 | CAISEAMGTVTRTDTQYF | TGTGCCATCAGTGAGGCCATGGGGACAGTCACTCGCACAGATACGCAGTATTTT
TRBJ2-1 | TRBV23-1 | NA | TRBD2 | CASSQGLAGGPRSYNEQFF | TGCGCCAGCAGTCAGGGACTAGCGGGGGGGCCAAGATCCTACAATGAGCAGTTCTTC
TRBJ2-7 | TRBV2 | NA | NA | CASSAGENYEQYF | TGTGCCAGCAGTGCGGGGGAAAACTACGAGCAGTACTTC
TRBJ1-5 | TRBV15 | NA | NA | CATSRDPDSPQPQHF | TGTGCCACCAGCAGGGATCCGGACTCGCCCCAGCCCCAGCATTTT
TRBJ1-4 | TRBV7-9 | NA | TRBD1 | CASSLSVQGHTEKLFF | TGTGCCAGCAGCTTGTCAGTACAGGGGCATACTGAAAAACTGTTTTTT
TRBJ2-6 | TRBV5-5 | NA | NA | CASSLFESGSGANVLTF | TGTGCCAGCAGCTTGTTTGAATCGGGCTCTGGGGCCAACGTCCTGACTTTC
TRBJ1-1 | TRBV7-6 | few | TRBD1 | CASSLAQGYENTEAFF | TGTGCCAGCAGCTTAGCACAGGGGTACGAGAACACTGAAGCTTTCTTT
TRBJ2-5 | TRBV19 | NA | TRBD2 | CASSPRLAGNQETQYF | TGTGCCAGTAGTCCACGACTAGCGGGAAACCAAGAGACCCAGTACTTC
TRBJ2-4 | TRBV19 | NA | NA | CASSPGPGMAKNIQYF | TGTGCCAGTAGCCCCGGGCCGGGTATGGCCAAAAACATTCAGTACTTC
TRBJ1-1 | TRBV12-3/TRBV12-4 | NA | NA | CASGSFPNTEAFF | TGTGCCAGCGGGTCCTTCCCGAACACTGAAGCTTTCTTT
TRBJ2-2 | TRBV7-2 | NA | NA | CASSLQAAPLAGELFF | TGTGCCAGCAGCTTACAAGCAGCCCCTTTGGCCGGGGAGCTGTTTTTT
TRBJ2-7 | TRBV29-1 | NA | TRBD1 | CSVRTTTGAYEQYF | TGCAGCGTCCGCACAACCACAGGGGCCTACGAGCAGTACTTC
TRBJ1-2 | TRBV15 | NA | NA | CATSRPDDYPNYGYTF | TGTGCCACCAGCAGACCCGACGACTACCCCAACTATGGCTACACCTTC
TRBJ1-5 | TRBV7-6 | NA | NA | CASSLGPKPDNQPQHF | TGTGCCAGCAGCTTAGGGCCGAAGCCGGACAATCAGCCCCAGCATTTT
TRBJ2-3 | TRBV4-1 | NA | TRBD2 | CASSQDSGGGATDTQYF | TGCGCCAGCAGCCAAGATAGTGGCGGGGGGGCCACAGATACGCAGTATTTT
TRBJ1-6 | TRBV5-6 | NA | NA | CAGSLYNSPLHF | TGTGCCGGCAGCTTGTATAATTCACCCCTCCACTTT
TRBJ2-2 | TRBV5-1 | once | NA | CASSFAGAGTGELFF | TGCGCCAGCAGCTTCGCGGGGGCCGGCACCGGGGAGCTGTTTTTT
TRBJ1-1 | TRBV27 | NA | NA | CASKHNTEAFF | TGTGCCAGCAAACATAACACTGAAGCTTTCTTT
TRBJ2-1 | TRBV7-2 | NA | NA | CASSLARTDNEQFF | TGTGCCAGCAGCTTAGCCCGGACCGACAATGAGCAGTTCTTC
TRBJ1-2 | TRBV7-8 | few | TRBD1 | CASSFYGTGNLPTF | TGTGCCAGCAGCTTTTACGGGACAGGGAATCTTCCCACCTTC
TRBJ2-1 | TRBV11-3 | NA | NA | CASSQLRGLSYNEQFF | TGTGCCAGCAGCCAATTGCGGGGACTCTCCTACAATGAGCAGTTCTTC
TRBJ1-1 | TRBV7-6 | NA | NA | CASSLEGNTEAFF | TGTGCCAGCAGCTTAGAAGGGAACACTGAAGCTTTCTTT
TRBJ1-2 | TRBV9 | NA | NA | CASSSNRFIPNYGYTF | TGTGCCAGCAGCTCCAACCGTTTTATACCTAACTATGGCTACACCTTC
TRBJ2-7 | TRBV29-1 | NA | NA | CSVGQARSYEQYF | TGCAGCGTTGGACAGGCACGATCCTACGAGCAGTACTTC
TRBJ2-2 | TRBV9 | NA | NA | CASSVASTGTGELFF | TGTGCCAGCAGCGTAGCGTCCACAGGGACCGGGGAGCTGTTTTTT
TRBJ2-5 | TRBV15 | NA | NA | CATSREPSPLGQETQYF | TGTGCCACCAGCAGAGAGCCCTCCCCCCTAGGCCAAGAGACCCAGTACTTC
TRBJ2-1 | TRBV6-6 | NA | NA | CASKGDREQFF | TGTGCCAGCAAGGGAGACAGGGAGCAGTTCTTC
TRBJ1-1 | TRBV3-1/TRBV3-2 | NA | NA | CASSHFGGRAGNSAFF | TGTGCCAGCAGCCATTTCGGCGGTAGGGCAGGGAATTCGGCTTTCTTT
TRBJ2-5 | TRBV7-9 | NA | NA | CASSLLEEPYQETQYF | TGTGCCAGCAGCTTATTGGAGGAACCGTACCAAGAGACCCAGTACTTC
TRBJ2-1 | TRBV4-2 | NA | TRBD2 | CASSSSSGGSYNEQFF | TGTGCCAGCAGCTCCTCTAGCGGGGGTTCCTACAATGAGCAGTTCTTC
TRBJ2-3 | TRBV11-1 | NA | NA | CASSLGVLRDTDTQYF | TGTGCCAGCAGCTTGGGGGTCCTTCGGGACACAGATACGCAGTATTTT
TRBJ2-3 | TRBV5-1 | NA | TRBD1 | CASSLQGAGTDTQYF | TGCGCCAGCAGCTTACAGGGGGCCGGAACAGATACGCAGTATTTT
TRBJ2-3 | TRBV30 | NA | NA | CAWSVAGSRANTQYF | TGTGCCTGGAGTGTTGCGGGGAGCCGGGCAAATACGCAGTATTTT
TRBJ1-6 | TRBV6-5 | NA | NA | CASRTEGNSPLHF | TGTGCCAGCAGGACCGAGGGTAATTCACCCCTCCACTTT
TRBJ1-2 | TRBV9 | NA | TRBD1 | CASSVGRDRDARNYGYTF | TGTGCCAGCAGCGTAGGCCGGGACAGAGATGCCCGAAACTATGGCTACACCTTC
TRBJ2-3 | TRBV7-9 | NA | NA | CASSRQGSDTQYF | TGTGCCAGCAGCCGTCAGGGTTCAGATACGCAGTATTTT
TRBJ2-5 | TRBV30 | NA | NA | CAWSGGSLGPQETQYF | TGTGCCTGGAGTGGAGGGTCTTTGGGCCCTCAAGAGACCCAGTACTTC
TRBJ1-2 | TRBV7-2 | NA | NA | CASSFHPGNYGYTF | TGTGCCAGCAGCTTTCATCCGGGGAACTATGGCTACACCTTC
TRBJ2-1 | TRBV19 | NA | TRBD2 | CASSSSLRGGFYNEQFF | TGTGCCAGTAGTTCAAGTCTCCGGGGGGGTTTCTACAATGAGCAGTTCTTC
TRBJ1-1 | TRBV9 | NA | NA | CASSTWTGTEAFF | TGTGCCAGCAGCACCTGGACCGGGACTGAAGCTTTCTTT
TRBJ1-5 | TRBV7-8 | few | NA | CASSFGGGMQPQHF | TGTGCCAGCAGCTTTGGGGGCGGAATGCAGCCCCAGCATTTT
TRBJ2-7 | TRBV7-2 | NA | TRBD1 | CASSLQGATSYEQYF | TGTGCCAGCAGCTTACAGGGGGCCACCTCTTACGAGCAGTACTTC